The clone carrying this T cell receptor (beta chain) occurred a few times. No antigen is known for it. These data belong to a study of response to subunit inactivated influenza vaccine. Overall study results and limits: The authors proposed limited new T cell recruitment per seasonal influenza vaccination.

Each CDR3 protein gets one entry after TCRdb re-called the RT-PCR reads with MiXCR. The sample lists 150,000 or so distinct CDR3 sequences, 9.5% to 13% occurring once. The CDR3 has 16 residues. Unmatched junction bases numbered 4, after V lost 3 bases and J lost 3 bases. CDR1 and CDR2 (germline): SGHTA, FQGNSA. This TCR derives from a man aged 50-60 years who received an inactivated influenza vaccine. Sample: non-naive T cells sorted from PBMCs, taken roughly 45 days after vaccination. This chain uses TRBV7-2 with TRBJ2-1; 11 bases fit TRBD2. The CDR3 sequence: CASSFTGTSGYNEQFF. DNA for the CDR3: TGTGCCAGCAGCTTCACCGGGACTAGCGGCTACAATGAGCAGTTCTTC.